This T cell receptor (beta chain) is from a study of early T cells in non-severe SARS-CoV-2 infection. Study information: The sequenced material was bulk RNA from unsorted whole blood, and its chains were unpaired.

This clonotype was detected a few times. The target antigen is unknown. The TCR library protocol attached unique molecular identifiers to the individual cDNA molecules. TCRdb recomputed calls from the 5' RACE reads with MiXCR, one row per CDR3 protein. The table includes about 68,000 distinct CDR3 sequences, roughly 11% detected once. Trimming left V 0 bases short and J 7 bases short, with 10 bases between. CDR1 and CDR2 from the germline V gene are MNHEY and SVGAGI. This CDR3 is built from 14 residues. Overall study findings and caveats: CD4 and private specificities were missed by VDJdb matching, which favored anti-spike CD8 responses.

The TCR comes from an adult who was a healthcare worker with PCR-confirmed SARS-CoV-2 infection or an uninfected control (not recorded which). Sequenced material: whole blood. The chain couples TRBV6-5 to TRBJ2-1; unclear D gene. The CDR3: CASSYSILGNEQFF. In DNA form, the CDR3 reads TGTGCCAGCAGTTACTCGATTTTGGGGAATGAGCAGTTCTTC.